This entry concerns a single TCR beta chain. Its antigen is undetermined. There were no recent acute infections or vaccinations among the donors, who were healthy HIV-negative adults. CDR1 is MNHEY and CDR2 is SMNVEV in the germline V gene (reference sequence). Trimming removed 8 bases from V and 4 bases from J; junction bases left unmatched: 10. This CDR3 is 14 amino acids long. Repertoires were generated with immunoSEQ multiplex PCR, while TCRdb's copy carries only in-frame clones and drops some. Seen here are more than 550,000 clones, about 90% observed once, and the top ten hold about 33%. These data are taken from a study of shared clonotypes between healthy human individuals. Whole-study findings and limits: Shared clonotypes across all four donors exceeded non-shared ones in generation probability. Sampling included only blood; tissue repertoires likely differ.

The chain recombines TRBV27 with TRBJ2-7; 8 bases fit TRBD2. Material: memory CD8+ T cells from PBMCs. Subset: CD45RO+ cells pooled with CCR7-negative TemRA cells. This sequence was found in a young man in good health. Some clones in this sample may be carry-over from other donors' samples. CDR3 coding DNA: TGTGCCAGCGGACCCGGGACTAGGCCTTACGAGCAGTACTTC. This translates into CASGPGTRPYEQYF.